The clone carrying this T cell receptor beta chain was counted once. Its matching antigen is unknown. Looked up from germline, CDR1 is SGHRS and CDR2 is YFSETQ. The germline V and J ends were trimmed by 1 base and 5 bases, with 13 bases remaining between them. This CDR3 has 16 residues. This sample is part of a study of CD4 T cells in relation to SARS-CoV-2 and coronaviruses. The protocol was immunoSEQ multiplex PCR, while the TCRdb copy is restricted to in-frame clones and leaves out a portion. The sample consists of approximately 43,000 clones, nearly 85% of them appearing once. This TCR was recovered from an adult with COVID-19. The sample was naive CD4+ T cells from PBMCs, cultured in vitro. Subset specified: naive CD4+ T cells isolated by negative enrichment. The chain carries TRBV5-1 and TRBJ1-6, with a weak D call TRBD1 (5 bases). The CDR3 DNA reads TGCGCCAGCAGCTTGTTGGGGACGGATAATAATTCACCCCTCCACTTT. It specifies CASSLLGTDNNSPLHF. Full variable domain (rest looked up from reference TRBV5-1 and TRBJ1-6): KAGVTQTPRYLIKTRGQQVTLSCSPISGHRSVSWYQQTPGQGLQFLFEYFSETQRNKGNFPGRFSGRQFSNSRSEMNVSTLELGDSALYLCASSLLGTDNNSPLHFGNGTRLTVT.